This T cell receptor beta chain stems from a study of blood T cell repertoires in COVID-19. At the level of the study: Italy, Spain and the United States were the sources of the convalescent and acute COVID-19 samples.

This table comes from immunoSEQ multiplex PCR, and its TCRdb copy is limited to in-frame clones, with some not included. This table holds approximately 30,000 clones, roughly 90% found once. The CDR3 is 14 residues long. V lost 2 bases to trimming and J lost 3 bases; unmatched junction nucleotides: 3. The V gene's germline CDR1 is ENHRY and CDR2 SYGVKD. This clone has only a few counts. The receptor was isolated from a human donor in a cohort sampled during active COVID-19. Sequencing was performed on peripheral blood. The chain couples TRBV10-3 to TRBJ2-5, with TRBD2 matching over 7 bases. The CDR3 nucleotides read TGTGCCATCAGTGAGAGCGGGGTTGAAGAGACCCAGTACTTC. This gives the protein CAISESGVEETQYF.